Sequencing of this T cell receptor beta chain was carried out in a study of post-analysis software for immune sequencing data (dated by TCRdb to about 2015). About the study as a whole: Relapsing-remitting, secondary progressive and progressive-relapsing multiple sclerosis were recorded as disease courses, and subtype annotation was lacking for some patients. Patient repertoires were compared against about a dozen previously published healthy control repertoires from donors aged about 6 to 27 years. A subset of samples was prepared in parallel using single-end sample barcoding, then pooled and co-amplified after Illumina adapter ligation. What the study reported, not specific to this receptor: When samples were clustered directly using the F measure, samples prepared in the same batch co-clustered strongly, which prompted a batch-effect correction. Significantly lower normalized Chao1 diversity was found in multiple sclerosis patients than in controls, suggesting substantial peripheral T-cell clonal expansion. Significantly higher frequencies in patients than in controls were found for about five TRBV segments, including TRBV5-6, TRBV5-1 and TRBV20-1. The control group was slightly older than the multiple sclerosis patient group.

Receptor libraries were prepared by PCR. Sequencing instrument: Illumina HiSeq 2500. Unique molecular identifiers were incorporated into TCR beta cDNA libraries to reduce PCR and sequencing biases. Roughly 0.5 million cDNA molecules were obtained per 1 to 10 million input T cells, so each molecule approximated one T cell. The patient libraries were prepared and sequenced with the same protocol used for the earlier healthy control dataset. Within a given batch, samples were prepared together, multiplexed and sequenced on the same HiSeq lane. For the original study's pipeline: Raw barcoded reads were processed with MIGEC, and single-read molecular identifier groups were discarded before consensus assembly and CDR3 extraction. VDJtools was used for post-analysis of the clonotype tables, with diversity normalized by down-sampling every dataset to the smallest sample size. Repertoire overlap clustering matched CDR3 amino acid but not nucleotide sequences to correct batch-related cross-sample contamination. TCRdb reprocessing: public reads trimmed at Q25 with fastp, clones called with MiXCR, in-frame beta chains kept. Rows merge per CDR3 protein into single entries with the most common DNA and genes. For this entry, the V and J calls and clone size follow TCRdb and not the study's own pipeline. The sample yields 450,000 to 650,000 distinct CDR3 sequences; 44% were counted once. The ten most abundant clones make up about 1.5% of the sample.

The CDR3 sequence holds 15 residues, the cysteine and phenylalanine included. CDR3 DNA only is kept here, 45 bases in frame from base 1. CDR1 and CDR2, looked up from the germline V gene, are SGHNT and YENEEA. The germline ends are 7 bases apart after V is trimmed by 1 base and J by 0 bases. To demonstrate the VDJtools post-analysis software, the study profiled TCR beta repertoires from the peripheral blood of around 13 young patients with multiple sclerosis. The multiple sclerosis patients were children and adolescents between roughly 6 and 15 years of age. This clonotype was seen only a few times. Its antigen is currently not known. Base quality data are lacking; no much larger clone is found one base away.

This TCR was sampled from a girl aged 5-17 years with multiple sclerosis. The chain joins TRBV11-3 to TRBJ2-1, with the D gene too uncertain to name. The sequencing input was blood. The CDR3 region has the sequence CASSLATGSYNEQFF. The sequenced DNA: TGTGCCAGCAGCTTAGCAACGGGCTCCTACAATGAGCAGTTCTTC.